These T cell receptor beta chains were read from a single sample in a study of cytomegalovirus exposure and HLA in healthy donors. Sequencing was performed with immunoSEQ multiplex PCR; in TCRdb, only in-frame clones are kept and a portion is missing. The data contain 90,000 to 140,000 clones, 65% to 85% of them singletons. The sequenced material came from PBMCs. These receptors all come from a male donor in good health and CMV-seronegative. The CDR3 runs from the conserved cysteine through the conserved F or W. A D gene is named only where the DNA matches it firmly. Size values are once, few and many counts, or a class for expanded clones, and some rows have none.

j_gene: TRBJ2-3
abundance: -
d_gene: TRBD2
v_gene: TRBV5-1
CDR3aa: CASRSGTSDTQYF
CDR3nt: TGCGCCAGCAGGAGCGGGACCTCAGATACGCAGTATTTT

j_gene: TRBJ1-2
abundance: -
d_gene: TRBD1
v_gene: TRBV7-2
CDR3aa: CASSSGQGNYGYTF
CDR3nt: TGTGCCAGCAGCTCGGGACAGGGCAACTATGGCTACACCTTC

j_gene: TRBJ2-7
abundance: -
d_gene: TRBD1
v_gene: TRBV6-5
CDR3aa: CASSYDGQAYEQYF
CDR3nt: TGTGCCAGCAGTTACGACGGACAGGCCTACGAGCAGTACTTC

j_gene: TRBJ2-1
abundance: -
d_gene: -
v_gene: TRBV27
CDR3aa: CATGRRFNSYNEQFF
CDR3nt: TGTGCCACCGGGAGACGGTTCAACTCCTACAATGAGCAGTTCTTC

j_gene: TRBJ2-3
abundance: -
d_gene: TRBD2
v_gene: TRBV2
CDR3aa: CASSDPPTSGRFPGTDTQYF
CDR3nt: TGTGCCAGCAGTGACCCCCCTACTAGCGGGAGATTCCCTGGCACAGATACGCAGTATTTT

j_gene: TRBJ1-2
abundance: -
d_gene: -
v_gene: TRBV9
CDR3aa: CASSPTGYGYTF
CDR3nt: TGTGCCAGCAGCCCCACAGGGTACGGCTACACCTTC

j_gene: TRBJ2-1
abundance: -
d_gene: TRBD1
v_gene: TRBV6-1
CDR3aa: CASIRSRGYNEQFF
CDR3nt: TGTGCCAGCATCAGATCCAGGGGGTACAATGAGCAGTTCTTC

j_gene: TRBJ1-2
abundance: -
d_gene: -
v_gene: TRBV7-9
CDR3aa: CASSLGAAINYGYTF
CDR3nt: TGTGCCAGCAGCTTAGGAGCTGCGATTAACTATGGCTACACCTTC

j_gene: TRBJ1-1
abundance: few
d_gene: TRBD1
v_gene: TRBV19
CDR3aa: CASSLQGGTTEAFF
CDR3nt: TGTGCCAGTAGCCTACAGGGGGGGACCACTGAAGCTTTCTTT

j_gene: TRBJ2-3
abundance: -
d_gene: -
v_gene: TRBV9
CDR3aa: CASSAGDTQYF
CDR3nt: TGTGCCAGCAGCGCCGGGGATACGCAGTATTTT

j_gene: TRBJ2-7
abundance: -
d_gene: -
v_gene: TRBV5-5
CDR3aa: CASSLVAESYEQYF
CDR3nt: TGTGCCAGCAGCTTGGTGGCAGAAAGCTACGAGCAGTACTTC